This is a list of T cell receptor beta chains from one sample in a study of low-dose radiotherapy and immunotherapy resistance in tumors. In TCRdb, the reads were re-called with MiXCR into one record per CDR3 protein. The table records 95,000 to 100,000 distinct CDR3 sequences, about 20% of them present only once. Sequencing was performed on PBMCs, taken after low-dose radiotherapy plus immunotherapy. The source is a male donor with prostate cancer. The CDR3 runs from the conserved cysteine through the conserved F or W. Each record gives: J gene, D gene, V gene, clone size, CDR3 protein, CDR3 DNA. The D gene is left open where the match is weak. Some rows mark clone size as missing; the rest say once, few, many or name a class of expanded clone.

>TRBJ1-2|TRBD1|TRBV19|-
CASSNRQGLDDGYTF
TGTGCCAGTAGTAACAGACAGGGGCTGGACGATGGCTACACCTTC
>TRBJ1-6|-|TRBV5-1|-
CVSSSGTGNSPLHF
TGCGTCAGCAGCTCCGGGACTGGGAATTCACCCCTCCACTTT
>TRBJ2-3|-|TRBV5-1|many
CASSPVAPPGDTQYF
TGCGCCAGCAGCCCCGTGGCCCCTCCGGGAGATACGCAGTATTTT
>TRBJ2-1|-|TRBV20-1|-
CSAVNRRVYNEQFF
TGCAGTGCCGTAAACCGCAGGGTTTACAATGAGCAGTTCTTC
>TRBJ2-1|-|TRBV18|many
CASSPRDNEQFF
TGTGCCAGCTCACCAAGGGACAATGAGCAGTTCTTC
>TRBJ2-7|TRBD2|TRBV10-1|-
CASSEAGESDEQYF
TGCGCCAGCAGTGAGGCGGGGGAGTCGGACGAGCAGTACTTC
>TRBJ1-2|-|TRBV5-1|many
CASSGGGDANYGYTF
TGCGCCAGCAGCGGGGGGGGGGACGCAAACTATGGCTACACCTTC
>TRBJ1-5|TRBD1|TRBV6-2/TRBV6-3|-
CASSPRDRNQPQHF
TGTGCCAGCAGCCCCCGGGACAGAAATCAGCCCCAGCATTTT
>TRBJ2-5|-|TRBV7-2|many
CASSLTPLTGRETQYF
TGTGCCAGCAGCTTAACCCCTTTAACGGGGCGAGAGACCCAGTACTTC
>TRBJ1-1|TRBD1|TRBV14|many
CASSRQGTAEAFF
TGTGCCAGCAGCCGACAGGGCACCGCTGAAGCTTTCTTT
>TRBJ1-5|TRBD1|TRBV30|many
CALRQGGSNQPQHF
TGTGCCCTAAGACAGGGTGGGAGCAATCAGCCCCAGCATTTT
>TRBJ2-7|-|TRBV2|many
CASSERRQGGQYF
TGTGCCAGCAGTGAAAGGCGGCAGGGAGGGCAGTACTTC
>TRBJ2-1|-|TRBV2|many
CASTVDSDYNEQFF
TGTGCCAGCACTGTAGACAGTGACTACAATGAGCAGTTCTTC
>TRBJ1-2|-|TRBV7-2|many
CASSLARTDYGYTF
TGTGCCAGCAGCTTAGCGAGGACAGACTATGGCTACACCTTC
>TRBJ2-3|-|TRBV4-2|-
CASSQDISGGGDTQYF
TGTGCCAGCAGCCAAGATATAAGCGGAGGTGGGGATACGCAGTATTTT
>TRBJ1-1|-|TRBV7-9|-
CASSSPSQGGGTEAFF
TGTGCCAGCAGCTCACCCTCACAGGGCGGGGGCACTGAAGCTTTCTTT
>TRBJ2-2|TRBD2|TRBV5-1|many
CASSSDGGRNTGELFF
TGCGCCAGCAGCTCCGACGGGGGGAGGAACACCGGGGAGCTGTTTTTT
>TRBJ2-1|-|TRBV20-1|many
CSARGGGESNEQFF
TGCAGTGCTAGAGGGGGGGGCGAGAGTAATGAGCAGTTCTTC
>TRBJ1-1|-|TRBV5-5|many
CASSWDTQNTEAFF
TGTGCCAGCAGCTGGGACACCCAGAACACTGAAGCTTTCTTT
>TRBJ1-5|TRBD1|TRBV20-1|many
CSARGQSNQPQHF
TGCAGTGCTAGGGGACAGAGCAATCAGCCCCAGCATTTT
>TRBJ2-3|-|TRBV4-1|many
CASSQGSLQGPDTQYF
TGCGCCAGCAGCCAAGGAAGTTTACAGGGCCCAGATACGCAGTATTTT
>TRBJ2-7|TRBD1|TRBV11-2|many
CASSPGTGDSSYEQYF
TGTGCCAGCAGCCCCGGGACAGGGGATTCTTCCTACGAGCAGTACTTC
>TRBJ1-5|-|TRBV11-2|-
CASSSKGNQPQHF
TGTGCCAGCAGCTCAAAGGGCAATCAGCCCCAGCATTTT
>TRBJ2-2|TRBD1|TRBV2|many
CASTQGQVTGELFF
TGTGCCAGCACCCAGGGACAGGTCACCGGGGAGCTGTTTTTT
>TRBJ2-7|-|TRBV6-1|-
CASSEALGRSGYEQYF
TGTGCCAGCAGTGAAGCGCTGGGTAGGAGTGGTTACGAGCAGTACTTC
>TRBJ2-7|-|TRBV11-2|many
CASSLDGRQYF
TGTGCCAGCAGCTTAGATGGAAGGCAGTACTTC
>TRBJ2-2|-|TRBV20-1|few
CSARSLRSGGNTGELFF
TGCAGTGCTAGGAGTCTGCGTAGCGGAGGGAACACCGGGGAGCTGTTTTTT
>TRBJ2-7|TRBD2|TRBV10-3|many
CAISESGLAYEQYF
TGTGCCATCAGTGAGTCTGGACTAGCCTACGAGCAGTACTTC
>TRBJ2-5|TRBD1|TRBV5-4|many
CASSLGQGETQYF
TGTGCCAGCAGCTTAGGACAGGGGGAGACCCAGTACTTC
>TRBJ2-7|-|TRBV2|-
CASSEGVRYEQYF
TGTGCCAGCAGTGAAGGAGTACGCTACGAGCAGTACTTC
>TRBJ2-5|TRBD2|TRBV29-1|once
CSVEEGTSGSETQYF
TGCAGCGTTGAAGAGGGGACTAGCGGGAGCGAGACCCAGTACTTC
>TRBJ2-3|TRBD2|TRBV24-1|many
CATQSSGGTDTQYF
TGTGCCACCCAATCTAGCGGGGGCACAGATACGCAGTATTTT
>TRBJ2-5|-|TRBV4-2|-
CASSQSGGGDRNQETQYF
TGTGCCAGCAGCCAAAGCGGAGGGGGAGACAGGAACCAAGAGACCCAGTACTTC
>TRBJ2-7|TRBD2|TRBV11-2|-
CASSLQRGPYEQYF
TGTGCCAGCAGCTTGCAGCGGGGGCCCTACGAGCAGTACTTC
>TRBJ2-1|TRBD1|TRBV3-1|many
CASSQPGGAGGRNEQFF
TGTGCCAGCAGCCAACCCGGAGGGGCAGGGGGCAGGAATGAGCAGTTCTTC
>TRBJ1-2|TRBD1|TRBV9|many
CASSVGQGVNYGYTF
TGTGCCAGCAGCGTAGGACAGGGCGTCAATTATGGCTACACCTTC
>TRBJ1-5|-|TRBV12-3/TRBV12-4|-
CASSLTASNQPQHF
TGTGCCAGCAGTTTAACCGCGAGCAATCAGCCCCAGCATTTT
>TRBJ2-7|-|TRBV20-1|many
CSAGSPGGTYEQYF
TGCAGTGCTGGAAGTCCGGGCGGTACCTACGAGCAGTACTTC
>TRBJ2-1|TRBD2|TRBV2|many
CASSSLLAGGYNEQFF
TGTGCCAGCAGTTCCTTACTAGCGGGGGGCTACAATGAGCAGTTCTTC
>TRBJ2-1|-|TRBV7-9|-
CASSRPTGYNEQFF
TGTGCCAGCAGCAGACCTACAGGATACAATGAGCAGTTCTTC
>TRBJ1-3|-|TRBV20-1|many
CSAASSGNTIYF
TGCAGTGCTGCTTCCTCTGGAAACACCATATATTTT
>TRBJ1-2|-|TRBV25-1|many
CASSDRTRYGYTF
TGTGCCAGCAGTGACAGGACAAGATATGGCTACACCTTC
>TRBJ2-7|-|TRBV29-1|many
CSARRDRTYEQYF
TGCAGCGCCCGTCGGGACCGTACCTACGAGCAGTACTTC
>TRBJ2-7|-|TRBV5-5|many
CASSLGGASYEQYF
TGTGCCAGCAGCTTGGGGGGGGCCTCCTACGAGCAGTACTTC